This T cell receptor beta chain comes out of a study of blood T cells in healthy people across ages. In the study overall: Every two T cells gave about one barcoded beta molecule via template switching.

Alongside a J-beta primer mix, a sample-barcoded 5' primer served in a second PCR lasting about 7 to 12 cycles. From the 5' RACE reads, TCRdb called clonotypes with MiXCR, one entry per CDR3 protein. Of approximately 800,000 distinct CDR3 sequences in the sample, 50% to 65% were seen once. Samples had at least 7 million PBMCs isolated from them. Germline CDR1 and CDR2: SGHVS and FNYEAQ. This CDR3 comprises 15 residues. Trimming cost V 4 bases and J 2 bases, with 15 bases left between them. The receptor's source is a man of 80 years or more in good health. The sample taken for sequencing was blood. The chain employs TRBV7-6 and TRBJ2-7, with D unclear. Here the CDR3 DNA reads TGTGCCAGCAGCTCCCCCGAAGGAGTTCCCTACGAGCAGTACTTC. Translation gives CASSSPEGVPYEQYF.